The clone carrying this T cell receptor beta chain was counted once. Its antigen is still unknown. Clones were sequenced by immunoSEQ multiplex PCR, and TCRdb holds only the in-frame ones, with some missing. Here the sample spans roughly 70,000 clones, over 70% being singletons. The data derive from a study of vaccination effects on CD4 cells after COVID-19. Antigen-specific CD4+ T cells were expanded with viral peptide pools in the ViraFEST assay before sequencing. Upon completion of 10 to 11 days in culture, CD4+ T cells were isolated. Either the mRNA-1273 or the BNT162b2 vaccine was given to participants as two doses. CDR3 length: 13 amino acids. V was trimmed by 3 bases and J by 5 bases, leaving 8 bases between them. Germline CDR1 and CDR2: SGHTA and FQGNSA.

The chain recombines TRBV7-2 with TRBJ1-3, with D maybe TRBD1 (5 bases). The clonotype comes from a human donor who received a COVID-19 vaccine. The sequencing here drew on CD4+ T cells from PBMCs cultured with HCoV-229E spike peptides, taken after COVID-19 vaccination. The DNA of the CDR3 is TGTGCCAGCAGCTTTGGGGGGAGAAACACCATATATTTT. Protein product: CASSFGGRNTIYF.